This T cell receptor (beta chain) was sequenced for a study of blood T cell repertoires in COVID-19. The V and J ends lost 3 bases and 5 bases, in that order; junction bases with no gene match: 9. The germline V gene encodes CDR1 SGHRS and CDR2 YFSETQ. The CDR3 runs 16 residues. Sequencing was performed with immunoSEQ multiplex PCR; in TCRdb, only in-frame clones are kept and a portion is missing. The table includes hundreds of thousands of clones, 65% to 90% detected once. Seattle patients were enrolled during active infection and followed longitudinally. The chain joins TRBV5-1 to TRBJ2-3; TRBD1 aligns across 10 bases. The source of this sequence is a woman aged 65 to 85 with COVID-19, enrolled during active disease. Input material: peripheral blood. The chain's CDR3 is CASSSWTGGIQDTQYF. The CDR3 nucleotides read TGCGCCAGCAGCTCATGGACAGGGGGAATCCAAGATACGCAGTATTTT.